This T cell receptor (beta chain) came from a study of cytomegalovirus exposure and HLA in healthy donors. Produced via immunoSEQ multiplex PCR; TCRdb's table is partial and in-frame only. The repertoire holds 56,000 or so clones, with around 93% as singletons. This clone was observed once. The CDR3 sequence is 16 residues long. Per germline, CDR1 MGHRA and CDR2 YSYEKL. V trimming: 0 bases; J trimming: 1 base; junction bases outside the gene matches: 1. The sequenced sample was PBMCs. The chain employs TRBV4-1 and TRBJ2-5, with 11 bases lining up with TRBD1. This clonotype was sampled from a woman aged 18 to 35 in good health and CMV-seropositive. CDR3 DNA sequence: TGCGCCAGCAGCCAAGAAGGGACAGGGGGCCAAGAGACCCAGTACTTC. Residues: CASSQEGTGGQETQYF.